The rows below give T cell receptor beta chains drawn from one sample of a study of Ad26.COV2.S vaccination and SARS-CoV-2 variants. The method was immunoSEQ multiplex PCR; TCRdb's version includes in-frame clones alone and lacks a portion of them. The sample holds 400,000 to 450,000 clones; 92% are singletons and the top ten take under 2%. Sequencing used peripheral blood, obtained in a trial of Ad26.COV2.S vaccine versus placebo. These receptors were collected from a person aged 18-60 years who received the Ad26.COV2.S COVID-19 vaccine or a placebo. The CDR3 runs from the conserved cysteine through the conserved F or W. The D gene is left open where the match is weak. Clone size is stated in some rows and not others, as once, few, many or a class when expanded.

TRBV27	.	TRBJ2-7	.	TGTGCCAGCGGGCGTAGCTCCTACGAGCAGTACTTC	CASGRSSYEQYF
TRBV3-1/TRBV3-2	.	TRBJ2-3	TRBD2	TGTGCCAGCAGCCGGACTGTGGGGGGGGTGAAAGATACGCAGTATTTT	CASSRTVGGVKDTQYF
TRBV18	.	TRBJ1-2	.	TGTGCCAGCTCACCACAAAAACAGGTATCTGGCTACACCTTC	CASSPQKQVSGYTF
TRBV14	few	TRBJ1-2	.	TGTGCCAGCAGCCAAGTATCCGAATTCAGGGGTGGCTACACCTTC	CASSQVSEFRGGYTF
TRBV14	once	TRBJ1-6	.	TGTGCCAGCAGCCAACGACTAGGGCCTCAACATTCACCCCTCCACTTT	CASSQRLGPQHSPLHF
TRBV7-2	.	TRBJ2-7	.	TGTGCCACCCGCCGCTCAGGGGACGAATCCTACGAGCAGTACTTC	CATRRSGDESYEQYF
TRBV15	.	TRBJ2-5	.	TGTGCCACCAGCAGAGGGGAACGTGCCGCGACCCAGTACTTC	CATSRGERAATQYF
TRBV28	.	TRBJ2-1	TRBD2	TGTGCCAGCAGTTTGGTTCGTGTACTAGCGGGGGCCTCAGAAGGGAATGAGCAGTTCTTC	CASSLVRVLAGASEGNEQFF
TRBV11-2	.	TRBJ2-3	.	TGTGCCAGCAGCTTAGATGTCTCCACAGATACGCAGTATTTT	CASSLDVSTDTQYF
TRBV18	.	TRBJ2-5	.	TGTGCCAGCTCACCACTGTTTTCAGATCAAGAGACCCAGTACTTC	CASSPLFSDQETQYF
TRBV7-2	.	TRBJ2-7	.	TGTGCCAGCAGCCCCTACGTGACTACGGTGCAGTACTTC	CASSPYVTTVQYF
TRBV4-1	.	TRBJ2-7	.	TGCGCCAGCAGCCAAGGGACGGGCACCTCCTACGAGCAGTACTTC	CASSQGTGTSYEQYF
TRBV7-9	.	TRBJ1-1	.	TGTGCCAGCAGCTTAGTTAAAGTGGGTGACACTGAAGCTTTCTTT	CASSLVKVGDTEAFF
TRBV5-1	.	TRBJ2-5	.	TGCGCCAGCAGCCGACCCGCAATAAAGCCGGGGGAACGAGAGACCCAGTACTTC	CASSRPAIKPGERETQYF
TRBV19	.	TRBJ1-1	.	TGTGCCAGTAGTGGGGGAGCGACGAACACTGAAGCTTTCTTT	CASSGGATNTEAFF
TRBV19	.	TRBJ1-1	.	TGTGCCAGTAGTATCGGGGTTAACACTGAAGCTTTCTTT	CASSIGVNTEAFF
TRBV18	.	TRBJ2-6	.	TGTGCCAGCTCTTTGGATACTGGGGCCAACGTCCTGACTTTC	CASSLDTGANVLTF
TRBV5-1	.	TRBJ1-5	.	TGCGCCAGCAGCCTAGCCGACAGCAATCAGCCCCAGCATTTT	CASSLADSNQPQHF
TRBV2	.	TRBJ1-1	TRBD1	TGTGCCAGCAGACTGACAGGGGATGGGACTGAAGCTTTCTTT	CASRLTGDGTEAFF
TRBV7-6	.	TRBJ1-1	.	TGTGCCAGCAGCCCGGACGTCCCAGGGCGAGAAGCTTTCTTT	CASSPDVPGREAFF
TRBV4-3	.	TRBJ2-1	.	TGCGCCAGCAGCCCCCGGGGGTCCTACAATGAGCAGTTCTTC	CASSPRGSYNEQFF
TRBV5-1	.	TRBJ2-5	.	TGCGCCAGCAGCTTGGTGGGTCCACCCCAAGAGACCCAGTACTTC	CASSLVGPPQETQYF
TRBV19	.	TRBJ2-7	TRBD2	TGTGCCAGTAGTATGGGGGAGGGGTCCGAGCAGTACTTC	CASSMGEGSEQYF
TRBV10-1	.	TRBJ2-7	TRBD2	TGCGCCAGCAGTGAGTACGTCGGGGGGGCCGTCGAGCAGTACTTC	CASSEYVGGAVEQYF
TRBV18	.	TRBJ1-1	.	TGTGCCAGCTCACCTCAGGAGAAGAACACTGAAGCTTTCTTT	CASSPQEKNTEAFF
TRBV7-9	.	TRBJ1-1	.	TGTGCCAGCAGCTTGTGGGAATTGAACACTGAAGCTTTCTTT	CASSLWELNTEAFF
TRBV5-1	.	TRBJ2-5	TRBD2	TGCGCCAGCAGCTCCGGGGCCAGCGGGGGGAAAGAGACCCAGTACTTC	CASSSGASGGKETQYF
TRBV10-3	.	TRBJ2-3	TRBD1	TGTGCCATCAGTGGGACAGGGAGGACAGATACGCAGTATTTT	CAISGTGRTDTQYF
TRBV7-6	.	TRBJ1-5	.	TGTGCCAGCAGCCCCATGGGGAGGACGAGCAATCAGCCCCAGCATTTT	CASSPMGRTSNQPQHF
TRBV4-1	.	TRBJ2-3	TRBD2	TGCGCCAGCAGCCTTAGCGGGGGGTCCCGTGCAGATACGCAGTATTTT	CASSLSGGSRADTQYF
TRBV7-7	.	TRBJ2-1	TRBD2	TGTGCTAGCAGCCCCTTGGGTCGGCGGGAGCACTACAATGAGCAGTTCTTC	CASSPLGRREHYNEQFF
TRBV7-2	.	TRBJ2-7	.	TGTGCCAGCAGCTTAGCGACCCACTACTCTGAGCAGTACTTC	CASSLATHYSEQYF
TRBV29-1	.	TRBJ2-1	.	TGCAGCGCCCTCCGGGGTGGTACAGGTTCCGCTGAGCAGTTCTTC	CSALRGGTGSAEQFF
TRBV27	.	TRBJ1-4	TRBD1	TGTGCCAGCAGTCACAGGGGGGGAAATGAAAAACTGTTTTTT	CASSHRGGNEKLFF
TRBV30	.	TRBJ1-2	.	TGTGCCTGGAGTGTAAAGCAGCTCTATGGCTACACCTTC	CAWSVKQLYGYTF
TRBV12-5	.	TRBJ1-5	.	TGTGCTAGTGCAGGGCTCTATCAGCCCCAGCATTTT	CASAGLYQPQHF
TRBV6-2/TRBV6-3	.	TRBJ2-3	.	TGTGCCAGCAGTTACACCAGTCTCCAGGGCACAGATACGCAGTATTTT	CASSYTSLQGTDTQYF
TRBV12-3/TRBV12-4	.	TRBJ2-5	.	TGTGCCAGCAGTTTAAGCGGTCAAGAGACCCAGTACTTC	CASSLSGQETQYF
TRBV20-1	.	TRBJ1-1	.	TGCAGTGCTAGTGGGGGGGTGATGAACACTGAAGCTTTCTTT	CSASGGVMNTEAFF
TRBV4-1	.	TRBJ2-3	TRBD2	TGCGCCAGCAGCCCAGGGACTAGCGGGGGGGATACGCAGTATTTT	CASSPGTSGGDTQYF
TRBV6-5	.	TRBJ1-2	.	TGTGCCAGCAGTTATTCTGGCAGTCCTAACTATGGCTACACCTTC	CASSYSGSPNYGYTF
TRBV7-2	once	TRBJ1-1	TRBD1	TGTGCCAGCAGCCGCTACAGACAGGGCAAGGACACTGAAGCTTTCTTT	CASSRYRQGKDTEAFF
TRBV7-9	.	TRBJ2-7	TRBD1	TGTGCCAGCAGCCCGGGCAGGGGGCCGTACGAGCAGTACTTC	CASSPGRGPYEQYF
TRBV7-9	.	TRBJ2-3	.	TGTGCCAGCAACCCACTGCTCGGTGTCTTAGATACGCAGTATTTT	CASNPLLGVLDTQYF
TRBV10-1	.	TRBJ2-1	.	TGCGCCAGCAGTGAGACCGGGACTGGTTACAATGAGCAGTTCTTC	CASSETGTGYNEQFF
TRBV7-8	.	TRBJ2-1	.	TGTGCCAGCAGCACAATGCCACGCCATTACAATGAGCAGTTCTTC	CASSTMPRHYNEQFF
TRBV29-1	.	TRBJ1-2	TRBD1	TGCAGCGGTACCGGGACAGGGGTAGAAGGTGGCTACACCTTC	CSGTGTGVEGGYTF
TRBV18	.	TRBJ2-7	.	TGTGCCAGCTCACCACGCCAGGGAGCTTACTACGAGCAGTACTTC	CASSPRQGAYYEQYF
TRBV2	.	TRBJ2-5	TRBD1	TGTGCCAGCAGTGAAGCGGGGTTAGGGACAGCCGAACAAGAGACCCAGTACTTC	CASSEAGLGTAEQETQYF
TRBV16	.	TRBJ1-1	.	TGTGCCAGCAGCCACAGAGCCAAGACTGAAGCTTTCTTT	CASSHRAKTEAFF
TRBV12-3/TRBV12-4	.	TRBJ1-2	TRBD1	TGTGCCAGCAGTTTGGGACAGGTCCTTGGCTACACCTTC	CASSLGQVLGYTF
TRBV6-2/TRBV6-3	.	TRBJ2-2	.	TGTGCCAGCAGTTACTCGTCTAAAACCGGGGAGCTGTTTTTT	CASSYSSKTGELFF
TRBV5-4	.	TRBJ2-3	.	TGTGCCAGCAGCTTGACCGGGAATCGGGTCACAGATACGCAGTATTTT	CASSLTGNRVTDTQYF
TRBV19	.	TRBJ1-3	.	TGTGCCAGTAGTATCGCGCCGGTCGGAGGTAACACCATATATTTT	CASSIAPVGGNTIYF
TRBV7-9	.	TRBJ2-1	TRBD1	TGTGCCAGCAGCACCGGGACAGAAGAGTTCTTC	CASSTGTEEFF
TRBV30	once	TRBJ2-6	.	TGTGCCTGGAGTTCGGGGCCTGGGGCCAACGTCCTGACTTTC	CAWSSGPGANVLTF
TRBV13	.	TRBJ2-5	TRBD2	TGTGCCAGCAGCCCGAGATGGGGGACTAGCGGGGGATACCAAGAGACCCAGTACTTC	CASSPRWGTSGGYQETQYF
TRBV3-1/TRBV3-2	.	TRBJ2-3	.	TGTGCCAGCAGCCCAAGTATCGTAGTTGAGCACCCAGATACGCAGTATTTT	CASSPSIVVEHPDTQYF
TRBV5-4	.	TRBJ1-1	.	TGTGCCAGCAGCCTAGGGGGGCCTGAAGCTTTCTTT	CASSLGGPEAFF
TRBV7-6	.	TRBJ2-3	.	TGTGCCAGCAGCGGGACCACGGGGCACCTCGGCGGCACAGATACGCAGTATTTT	CASSGTTGHLGGTDTQYF